The rows below give T cell receptor beta chains drawn from one sample of a study of blood T cell repertoires in COVID-19. Repertoires were generated with immunoSEQ multiplex PCR, while TCRdb's copy carries only in-frame clones and drops some. The sample has around 170,000 clones; 70% to 90% are singletons. Sequencing was performed on peripheral blood. The receptors were sampled from a man in his fifties or sixties with active or convalescent COVID-19. Each CDR3 is given with its conserved first and last residue. A D gene is named only where the DNA matches it firmly. Clone size is given for some rows only: seen once, a few or many times, or a class if the clone is expanded.

>-|-|TRBJ1-2|TRBV6-2/TRBV6-3
TGTGCCAGCAGTTACGCACAGGTGTATGGCTACACCTTC
CASSYAQVYGYTF
>TRBD1|-|TRBJ1-2|TRBV4-1
TGCGCCAGCAGCCAAGATCTCGGACAGGGGGATGGCTACACCTTC
CASSQDLGQGDGYTF
>-|few|TRBJ1-3|TRBV2
TGTGCCAGCAGAGGAGATATCTCTGGAAACACCATATATTTT
CASRGDISGNTIYF
>-|-|TRBJ1-2|TRBV3-1/TRBV3-2
TGTGCCAGCAGCCGGACAGCTAACTATGGCTACACCTTC
CASSRTANYGYTF
>TRBD2|-|TRBJ2-3|TRBV2
TGTGCCAGCAGCGAAGACGGGAGGGGTACGCAGTATTTT
CASSEDGRGTQYF
>TRBD1|-|TRBJ2-5|TRBV7-3
TGTGCCAGCAGCTTGGACCCGGGACAGCAAGAGACCCAGTACTTC
CASSLDPGQQETQYF
>TRBD1|-|TRBJ1-2|TRBV5-4
TGTGCCAGCAGCTTCCGGGACAGGGGATCGAACTATGGCTACACCTTC
CASSFRDRGSNYGYTF
>TRBD2|few|TRBJ2-1|TRBV5-1
TGCGCCAGCAGCTTTAATAGCGGGAGTTCCTACAATGAGCAGTTCTTC
CASSFNSGSSYNEQFF
>-|-|TRBJ1-3|TRBV15
TGTGCCACCAGCCGTCAGCGGTCCTTCTCTGGAAACACCATATATTTT
CATSRQRSFSGNTIYF
>-|few|TRBJ1-2|TRBV21-1
TGTGCCAGCAGCCAGCGAGAGACAGGGGGATGGTATGGCTACACCTTC
CASSQRETGGWYGYTF
>TRBD2|many|TRBJ2-7|TRBV5-4
TGTGCCAGCAGCTTGGAACCGGGAGGGGGGCCGACCTACGAGCAGTACTTC
CASSLEPGGGPTYEQYF
>-|-|TRBJ2-3|TRBV6-1
TGTGCCAGCAGTGAAGACGACTTGTCGGATACGCAGTATTTT
CASSEDDLSDTQYF
>TRBD1|-|TRBJ1-1|TRBV6-5
TGTGCCGGACAGGGGGAGTGGACTGAAGCTTTCTTT
CAGQGEWTEAFF
>TRBD2|-|TRBJ2-7|TRBV7-9
TGTGCCAGCAGCTTAGACCTTATGGGCGGGAGCTCCTACGAGCAGTACTTC
CASSLDLMGGSSYEQYF
>-|-|TRBJ1-1|TRBV7-3
TGTGCCAGCAGCTTAAAACCTGGGTTGGAGGCTTTCTTT
CASSLKPGLEAFF
>TRBD1|-|TRBJ2-7|TRBV9
TGTGCCAGCAGCGTAAGTGGACAGGGTTTCTACGAGCAGTACTTC
CASSVSGQGFYEQYF
>TRBD1|-|TRBJ1-3|TRBV6-1
TGTGCCAGCAGTGAGGACAGGGCGTACACCATATATTTT
CASSEDRAYTIYF
>TRBD1|-|TRBJ2-3|TRBV18
TGTGCCAGCTCACCACCGGGACAGGGGGCCTGGGGCACAGATACGCAGTATTTT
CASSPPGQGAWGTDTQYF
>TRBD1|-|TRBJ1-1|TRBV11-3
TGTGCCAGCAGCCAGGGGGGCGGCACTGAAGCTTTCTTT
CASSQGGGTEAFF
>-|once|TRBJ2-3|TRBV10-3
TGTGCCATCACTCGAGGGACTAGCACAGATACGCAGTATTTT
CAITRGTSTDTQYF
>-|-|TRBJ1-1|TRBV6-1
TGTGCCAGCAGTGAAGTCGGGGACACCAGAATGAACACTGAAGCTTTCTTT
CASSEVGDTRMNTEAFF
>TRBD2|-|TRBJ2-5|TRBV3-1/TRBV3-2
TGTGCCAGCAGCCACACTAGCGGGGAAGAGACCCAGTACTTC
CASSHTSGEETQYF
>-|-|TRBJ1-1|TRBV7-9
TGTGCCAGCACCCGGGAGCAGAACACTGAAGCTTTCTTT
CASTREQNTEAFF
>TRBD1|-|TRBJ1-4|TRBV3-1/TRBV3-2
TGTGCCAGCAGCCCTGACAGGGAGGAAGAAAAACTGTTTTTT
CASSPDREEEKLFF
>TRBD1|-|TRBJ2-2|TRBV4-2
TGTGCCAGCAGCCAAGTGACAGGGGGCTTAAACACCGGGGAGCTGTTTTTT
CASSQVTGGLNTGELFF
>TRBD1|-|TRBJ1-1|TRBV28
TGTGCCAGCAGTCTACAGGGGGACACTGAAGCTTTCTTT
CASSLQGDTEAFF
>-|-|TRBJ2-3|TRBV7-9
TGTGCCAGCAGCGACCGACAGGCTCACTCCACAGATACGCAGTATTTT
CASSDRQAHSTDTQYF
>-|once|TRBJ2-7|TRBV7-9
TGTGCCAGCAGCCCAGAGACAGGGAGGTACGAGCAGTACTTC
CASSPETGRYEQYF
>-|few|TRBJ1-2|TRBV28
TGTGCCAGCATTTCCGGGACACTTAACTATGGCTACACCTTC
CASISGTLNYGYTF
>TRBD1|-|TRBJ1-5|TRBV18
TGTGCCAGCTCACTGGGACAGGAGAGGTGGCCCCAGCATTTT
CASSLGQERWPQHF
>-|-|TRBJ1-1|TRBV5-1
TGCGCCAGCAGCCTGGACCAGGGAACTGAAGCTTTCTTT
CASSLDQGTEAFF
>-|-|TRBJ2-5|TRBV18
TGTGCCAGCTCACCCCCAGGGCCTGAGAGTGGGACCCAGTACTTC
CASSPPGPESGTQYF
>TRBD1|-|TRBJ1-6|TRBV27
TGTGCCAGCAGTTTATCGGGGACAGTTGAATCACCCCTCCACTTT
CASSLSGTVESPLHF